This TCR beta chain was obtained from a study of early T cells in non-severe SARS-CoV-2 infection. Study-wide context: Sequencing targeted bulk RNA from unsorted whole blood, leaving chains unpaired.

CDR1 and CDR2 from the germline V gene are DFQATT and SNEGSKA (reference sequence). Trimming pared 1 base from V and 9 bases from J, leaving 10 bases between. The CDR3 extends over 12 amino acids. As regards this clonotype: The antigen is undetermined.

Study-level points and caveats: The study's VDJdb matching favored anti-spike CD8 responses and missed private and CD4 specificities.

Each cDNA molecule carried a unique molecular identifier. TCRdb processed the 5' RACE reads anew with MiXCR; each CDR3 protein has one entry. The sample has about 110,000 distinct CDR3 sequences, roughly 13% seen once. Sequenced material: whole blood, taken at baseline. The chain combines TRBV20-1 with TRBJ2-4, with D unclear. The origin of this receptor is an adult who was a healthcare worker with PCR-confirmed SARS-CoV-2 infection or an uninfected control (not recorded which). DNA for the CDR3: TGCAGTGCTAGAGCACAAGTGAGCATTCAGTACTTC. Its protein product is CSARAQVSIQYF.